Listed below are T cell receptor beta chains from one sample, sequenced in a study of blood T cell repertoires in COVID-19. The method was immunoSEQ multiplex PCR; TCRdb's version includes in-frame clones alone and lacks a portion of them. The sample lists 13,000 to 15,000 clones, 75% to 90% seen once, with roughly 2.9% in the top ten. Material for sequencing was peripheral blood. These receptors were obtained from a human donor in a cohort sampled during active COVID-19. Both conserved end residues are part of each CDR3. A D gene is named only where the DNA matches it firmly. Clone size, where shown, is once, few, many, or a class for clones that have expanded.

V: TRBV3-1/TRBV3-2
size: -
D: TRBD1
J: TRBJ2-7
DNA: TGTGCCAGCAGCCAGAGGACAGGTTCCTACGAGCAGTACTTC
CDR3: CASSQRTGSYEQYF

V: TRBV29-1
size: -
D: TRBD1
J: TRBJ2-1
DNA: TGCAGCGTTGAGGGTAGAGACAGGGTATACAATGAGCAGTTCTTC
CDR3: CSVEGRDRVYNEQFF

V: TRBV6-5
size: -
D: -
J: TRBJ1-4
DNA: TGTGCCAGCAGGAGGGTGGGAGAAAAACTGTTTTTT
CDR3: CASRRVGEKLFF

V: TRBV6-6
size: -
D: TRBD1
J: TRBJ1-1
DNA: TGTGCCACCGCCCACCGACAGGGCAGCACTGAAGCTTTCTTT
CDR3: CATAHRQGSTEAFF

V: TRBV7-9
size: once
D: TRBD2
J: TRBJ2-1
DNA: TGTGCCAGCAGCTTAAGCGGGGGGGTTTACAATGAGCAGTTCTTC
CDR3: CASSLSGGVYNEQFF

V: TRBV2
size: -
D: TRBD1
J: TRBJ1-6
DNA: TGTGCCAGCAAGTTACAGGGGGCTGGGGATTCACCCCTCCACTTT
CDR3: CASKLQGAGDSPLHF

V: TRBV28
size: -
D: -
J: TRBJ1-5
DNA: TGTGCCAGCAGTTTAGTTGGAGCGGCCCAGCATTTT
CDR3: CASSLVGAAQHF

V: TRBV5-4
size: -
D: TRBD1
J: TRBJ2-5
DNA: TGTGCCAGCAGCGCGACAGGGGCCCAAGAGACCCAGTACTTC
CDR3: CASSATGAQETQYF

V: TRBV7-9
size: -
D: -
J: TRBJ1-6
DNA: TGTGCCAGCAGCTTAGCGCTCGAGGGCGTACCCCTCCACTTT
CDR3: CASSLALEGVPLHF

V: TRBV6-5
size: -
D: -
J: TRBJ2-6
DNA: TGTGCCAGCAGACGACAGCCTGCTGGGGCCAACGTCCTGACTTTC
CDR3: CASRRQPAGANVLTF

V: TRBV5-1
size: -
D: TRBD1
J: TRBJ2-7
DNA: TGCGCCAGCAGCTTGGCAGGGGGCGAGCAGTACTTC
CDR3: CASSLAGGEQYF

V: TRBV5-1
size: -
D: TRBD1
J: TRBJ2-5
DNA: TGCGCCAGCAGCTTGGGGGGGACAGCTCAGCAAGAGACCCAGTACTTC
CDR3: CASSLGGTAQQETQYF

V: TRBV7-2
size: -
D: TRBD2
J: TRBJ2-7
DNA: TGTGCCAGCAGCTTAGAGAGCGGGAGCGACCACGAGCAGTACTTC
CDR3: CASSLESGSDHEQYF

V: TRBV7-2
size: -
D: TRBD1
J: TRBJ2-1
DNA: TGTGCCAGCAGCTTAGCGCGAGGGACAGGATACAATGAGCAGTTCTTC
CDR3: CASSLARGTGYNEQFF

V: TRBV7-8
size: -
D: TRBD1
J: TRBJ2-1
DNA: TGTGCCAGCAGCCAGAACCGGGACAGGATCAATGAGCAGTTCTTC
CDR3: CASSQNRDRINEQFF

V: TRBV7-2
size: -
D: TRBD1
J: TRBJ2-3
DNA: TGTGCCAGCACTTCAGGGGGCCGGACAGATACGCAGTATTTT
CDR3: CASTSGGRTDTQYF

V: TRBV18
size: -
D: -
J: TRBJ1-2
DNA: TGTGCCAGCTCACCACCGGGGGCGAACTATGGCTACACCTTC
CDR3: CASSPPGANYGYTF

V: TRBV7-9
size: -
D: TRBD1
J: TRBJ2-3
DNA: TGTGCCAGCAGCTTAGGGGGGACAGGGGCAAGTGATACGCAGTATTTT
CDR3: CASSLGGTGASDTQYF

V: TRBV9
size: -
D: TRBD1
J: TRBJ1-1
DNA: TGTGCCAGCAGAGGGGGCTTAGACACTGAAGCTTTCTTT
CDR3: CASRGGLDTEAFF

V: TRBV7-3
size: once
D: -
J: TRBJ2-3
DNA: TGTGCCAGCAGCTTGGCAGGGGGGAGCACAGATACGCAGTATTTT
CDR3: CASSLAGGSTDTQYF

V: TRBV5-1
size: -
D: TRBD2
J: TRBJ2-3
DNA: TGCGCCAGCAGCCCACCGGATAGCGGGGCCACAGATACGCAGTATTTT
CDR3: CASSPPDSGATDTQYF

V: TRBV27
size: -
D: -
J: TRBJ1-1
DNA: TGTGCCAGCAGTTTATATGCGGGGCAGCATGAAGCTTTCTTT
CDR3: CASSLYAGQHEAFF